This T cell receptor beta chain emerged from a study of beta chain features in type 1 diabetes. Overall study context: The samples had roughly 100,000,000 sorted cells examined in all. Whole-study results and caveats: Healthy donors had naive, central memory and Treg TCRB repertoires that appeared less similar than those seen among patients. All four CD4+ subsets of Type 1 diabetes patients contained TCRB CDR3s that were moderately but significantly shorter.

Looked up from germline, CDR1 is LNHDA and CDR2 is SQIVND (reference sequence). The CDR3 sequence is 17 residues long. Trimming took 3 bases from V and 4 from J; bases not matched to a gene: 7. cDNA synthesis used the whole RNA isolate, giving expressed TCRB sequences. An average of around 3.9 million reads was obtained for naive, central memory and regulatory T cell samples. The method was immunoSEQ multiplex PCR; TCRdb's version includes in-frame clones alone and lacks a portion of them. Counted here are approximately 330,000 clones, 9.5% to 12% occurring once; the ten biggest clones make up 0.015%. The table lists this clone with a few counts. Its antigen is currently unknown.

Sequencing was performed on naive CD4+ T cells from blood. The chain employs TRBV19 and TRBJ2-1, with 12 bases aligning to TRBD2. This clonotype was sampled from a woman aged 25-40 years in good health. CDR3 sequence (DNA): TGTGCCAGTAGTATTTCCGGACTAGCGGGGTCTTACAATGAGCAGTTCTTC. Its protein is CASSISGLAGSYNEQFF.